Given below is one TCR beta chain in context. Alongside a J-beta primer mix, a sample-barcoded 5' primer served in a second PCR lasting about 7 to 12 cycles. Each CDR3 protein is one row after TCRdb ran MiXCR on the 5' RACE reads. The data hold hundreds of thousands of distinct CDR3 sequences, with under 65% observed a single time. These data belong to a study of blood T cells in healthy people across ages. The V segment lost 6 bases and the J segment 1 base; nucleotides outside the gene matches: 6. Germline V gives CDR1 MNHEY, CDR2 SMNVEV (reference sequence). This CDR3 is built from 15 residues. Specimen: blood. This rearrangement joins TRBV27 to TRBJ1-2, with 9 nucleotides matching TRBD1. This sequence was found in a man aged 55 to 70 in good health. CDR3 DNA sequence: TGTGCCAGCAGGGGGGCGACAGGGGGTAACTATGGCTACACCTTC. Residues: CASRGATGGNYGYTF.